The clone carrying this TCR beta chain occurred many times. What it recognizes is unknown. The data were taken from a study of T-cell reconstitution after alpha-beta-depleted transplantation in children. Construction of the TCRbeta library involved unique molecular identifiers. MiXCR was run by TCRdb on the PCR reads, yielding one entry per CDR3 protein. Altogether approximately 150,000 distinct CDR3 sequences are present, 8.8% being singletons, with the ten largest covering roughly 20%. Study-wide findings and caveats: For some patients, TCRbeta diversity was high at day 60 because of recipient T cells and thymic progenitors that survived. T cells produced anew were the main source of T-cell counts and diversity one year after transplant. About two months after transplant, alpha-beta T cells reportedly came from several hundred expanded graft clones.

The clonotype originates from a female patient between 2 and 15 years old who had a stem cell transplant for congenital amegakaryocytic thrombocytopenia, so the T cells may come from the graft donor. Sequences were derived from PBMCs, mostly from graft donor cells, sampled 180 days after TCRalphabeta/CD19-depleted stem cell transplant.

CDR3 nucleotides: TGTGCCAGCAGCTTGGAGGGCGGAAGATACACTGAAGCTTTCTTT. Residues: CASSLEGGRYTEAFF. V usage is TRBV5-8 and J usage is TRBJ1-1, with D unclear. Germline values: CDR1 SGHTS, CDR2 YDEGEE. The CDR3 contains 15 residues. V was pared by 0 bases and J by 3 bases, with 12 bases between.